Many counts were recorded for the clone carrying this T cell receptor beta chain. V shed 6 bases, J shed 2 bases, and the junction held 11 bases outside the gene matches. The CDR3 contains 17 residues. The germline V gene has CDR1 MNHEY and CDR2 SMNVEV (reference sequence). The data were obtained in a study of T cells in Graves' hyperthyroidism and ophthalmopathy. Authors of the study amplified TCR beta CDR3 regions from RNA transcripts. HTBI primers were used for first-round RT-PCR of the TCR CDR3. TCRdb re-called the multiplex PCR reads through MiXCR, storing one row per CDR3 protein. In the table there are 250,000 to 400,000 distinct CDR3 sequences, approximately 13% of which are singletons.

Sequencing used blood. The chain joins TRBV27 to TRBJ2-5, with TRBD2 matching over 11 bases. The sequence was obtained from a woman aged 40-49 years with Graves' ophthalmopathy. CDR3 residues: CASSQPTGTSGQETQYF. The DNA of the CDR3 is TGTGCCAGCAGCCAACCCACCGGGACTAGCGGACAAGAGACCCAGTACTTC.